The clone carrying this T cell receptor (beta chain) was observed a handful of times. Its specificity is not known. Clones were sequenced by immunoSEQ multiplex PCR, and TCRdb holds only the in-frame ones, with some missing. The profile shows over 9,000 clones, around 81% of them singletons. The sample belongs to a study of cytotoxic CD8 clonotypes in ibrutinib-treated CLL. Study outcomes and limitations: Clonality grew at ibrutinib response; at progression, it decreased back toward baseline. Treatment left the uncommon public clonotypes either contracted or stable in frequency.

Material: PBMCs, obtained at disease progression, from a patient treated with ibrutinib. The TCR originated in a human donor with chronic lymphocytic leukemia.

Here the CDR3 DNA reads TGTGCCAGCAGTGAACAGGGACAACTATACGAGCAGTACTTC. Translated: CASSEQGQLYEQYF. The chain combines TRBV2 with TRBJ2-7, with a tentative D call TRBD1 (6 bases). The V gene lost 2 bases and the J gene lost 4 bases, with 12 bases spanning the gap. The CDR3 has 14 amino acids. CDR1 is SNHLY and CDR2 is FYNNEI in the germline V gene.